One and the same sample provided the 17 T cell receptor beta chains below, sequenced in a study of monozygotic twins with inflammatory bowel disease. TCRdb re-called the 5' RACE reads and gives one entry per CDR3 protein, without DNA. Its table lists 200,000 to 250,000 distinct CDR3 sequences. The sequenced sample consisted of blood. These receptors came from a human donor with ulcerative colitis or Crohn's disease, or a healthy co-twin of an affected twin (not recorded which).

This chain links TRBV20-1 with TRBJ2-1; with no DNA, the TCRdb D assignment of TRBD2 cannot be verified. Looked up from germline, CDR1 is DFQATT and CDR2 is SNEGSKA (reference sequence). The CDR3 runs 15 residues. CDR3 region: CSAGFSGRAYNEQFF.

CDR3 sequence reads: CASSPGFTDTQYF. V usage is TRBV5-1 and J usage is TRBJ2-3; TCRdb reports TRBD1, a call that lacks DNA to check it against. The CDR3 loop spans 13 amino acids. The germline CDR1 and CDR2 sequences are SGHRS and YFSETQ.

The chain combines TRBV5-1 with TRBJ2-7; TCRdb's D call of TRBD1 is untestable without DNA. Germline CDR1 reads SGHRS; CDR2 reads YFSETQ. The CDR3 loop spans 15 amino acids. The CDR3 region is CASSLEWGSSYEQYF.

This chain connects TRBV2 to TRBJ2-1; the D call of TRBD1 rests on TCRdb alone, since no DNA is present to check it. The CDR3 is 16 amino acids. The germline CDR1 and CDR2 sequences are SNHLY and FYNNEI. The CDR3 loop reads CASSEWGRDPVKEQFF.

The V call is TRBV20-1, the J call TRBJ2-7. CDR3 size: 13 residues. Per germline, CDR1 DFQATT and CDR2 SNEGSKA (reference sequence). CDR3 sequence: CSAYSTLTYEQYF.

This sequence joins TRBV7-9 and TRBJ2-3; the D gene TCRdb calls, TRBD1, cannot be checked with no DNA. The germline CDR1 and CDR2 sequences are SEHNR and FQNEAQ (reference sequence). The CDR3 runs to 15 residues. This CDR3 is CASSLPWGQVDTQYF.

The CDR3 spells CASSYSGAGHNQPQHF. The chain employs TRBV6-5 and TRBJ1-5; without DNA, the TCRdb call of TRBD1 cannot be checked. This CDR3 has 16 residues. Germline lookup yields CDR1 MNHEY and CDR2 SVGAGI.

The chain is built from TRBV7-9 and TRBJ1-6; the D call of TRBD1 rests on TCRdb alone, since no DNA is present to check it. This CDR3 has 12 residues. Germline V gene lookup returns CDR1 SEHNR and CDR2 FQNEAQ (reference sequence). The CDR3 loop reads CASSAGGSPLHF.

The rearrangement links TRBV5-4 to TRBJ2-1; lacking DNA, the TRBD1 call made by TCRdb goes unchecked. This CDR3 region has 15 residues. The germline V gene encodes CDR1 SGHNT and CDR2 YYREEE (reference sequence). The CDR3 region is CASSFPGQGGNEQFF.

This chain joins TRBV27 and TRBJ2-2; the TRBD1 assignment by TCRdb is unverifiable without DNA. Germline CDR1 reads MNHEY; CDR2 reads SMNVEV (reference sequence). This CDR3 region has 15 residues. This CDR3 is CTSSLWGSMTGELFF.

The gene calls are TRBV9 and TRBJ1-2. Germline V gene lookup returns CDR1 SGDLS and CDR2 YYNGEE. CDR3 length equals 14 residues. This CDR3 is CASSWDSANYGYTF.

The chain couples TRBV19 to TRBJ2-7; the TCRdb call, TRBD1, lacks DNA for checking. The CDR3 runs to 14 residues. CDR1 and CDR2 from the germline V gene are LNHDA and SQIVND (reference sequence). The CDR3 here is CASPDSAFTYEQYF.

This sequence joins TRBV7-2 and TRBJ2-1; TCRdb indicates TRBD2, and absent DNA this call remains unverified. The CDR3 contains 15 residues. CDR1 SGHTA and CDR2 FQGNSA come from the germline V gene. The CDR3 here is CASRPGLANYNEQFF.

The V gene is TRBV5-1, the J gene TRBJ1-2. CDR1 and CDR2 from the germline V gene are SGHRS and YFSETQ. The CDR3 sequence is 14 residues long. The CDR3 reads CASSLAQPPDGYTF.

CDR3 sequence reads: CASSSGLAGEGELFF. The rearrangement links TRBV5-1 to TRBJ2-2; absent DNA, TCRdb's TRBD2 call cannot be checked. The CDR3 loop spans 15 amino acids. Germline V CDR1 and CDR2: SGHRS, YFSETQ.

The rearrangement joins TRBV2 to TRBJ2-1; the D call of TRBD1 rests on TCRdb alone, since no DNA is present to check it. CDR1 SNHLY and CDR2 FYNNEI come from the germline V gene. The CDR3 is 14 amino acids. The CDR3 here is CASTLGTVYNEQFF.

The rearrangement joins TRBV10-3 to TRBJ1-6. Germline lookup yields CDR1 ENHRY and CDR2 SYGVKD. CDR3 size: 15 residues. The CDR3: CAISEQGSYNSPLHF.